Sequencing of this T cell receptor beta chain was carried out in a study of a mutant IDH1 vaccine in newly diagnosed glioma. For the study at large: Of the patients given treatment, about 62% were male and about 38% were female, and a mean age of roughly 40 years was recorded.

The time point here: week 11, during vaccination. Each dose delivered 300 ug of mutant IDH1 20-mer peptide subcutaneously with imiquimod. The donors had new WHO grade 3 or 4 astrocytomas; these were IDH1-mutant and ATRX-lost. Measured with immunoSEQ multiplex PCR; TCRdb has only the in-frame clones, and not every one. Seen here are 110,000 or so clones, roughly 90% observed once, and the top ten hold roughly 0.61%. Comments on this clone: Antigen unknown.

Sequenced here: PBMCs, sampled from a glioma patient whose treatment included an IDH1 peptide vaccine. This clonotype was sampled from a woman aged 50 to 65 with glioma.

CDR3: CASSPQGDWDGRAQYF. The CDR3 DNA reads as TGTGCCAGCAGCCCCCAGGGAGATTGGGACGGGAGGGCGCAGTATTTT. V usage is TRBV21-1 and J usage is TRBJ2-3; whether TRBD2, the table's D call, matches the DNA was not checked. TRBV21-1 is a known pseudogene. The CDR3 has 16 residues.